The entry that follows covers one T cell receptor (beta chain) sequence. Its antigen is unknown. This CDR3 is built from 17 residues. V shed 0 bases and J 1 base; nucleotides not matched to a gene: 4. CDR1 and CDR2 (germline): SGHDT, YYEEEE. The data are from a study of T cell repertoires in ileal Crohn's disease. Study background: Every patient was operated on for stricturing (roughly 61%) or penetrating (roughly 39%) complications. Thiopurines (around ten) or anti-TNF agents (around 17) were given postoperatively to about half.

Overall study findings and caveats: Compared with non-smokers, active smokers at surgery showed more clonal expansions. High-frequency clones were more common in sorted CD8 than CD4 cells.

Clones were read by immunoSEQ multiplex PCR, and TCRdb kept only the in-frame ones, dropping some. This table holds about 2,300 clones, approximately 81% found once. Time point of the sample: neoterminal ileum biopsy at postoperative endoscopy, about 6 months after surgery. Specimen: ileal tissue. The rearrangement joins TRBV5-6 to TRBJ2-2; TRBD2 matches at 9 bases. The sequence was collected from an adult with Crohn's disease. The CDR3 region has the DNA TGTGCCAGCAGCTTGGGACTAGCGGTTCTGAACACCGGGGAGCTGTTTTTT. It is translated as CASSLGLAVLNTGELFF.